This TCR beta chain was sequenced in a study of cytomegalovirus exposure and HLA in healthy donors. 60 Vbeta and 13 Jbeta primers were used in PCR. Profiling relied on immunoSEQ multiplex PCR, and the TCRdb table lists in-frame clones only, not all of them. Of 85,000 to 120,000 clones in the sample, roughly 77% were seen once. Study conclusions and caveats: When a later analysis was performed, an Asian-associated ancestry cluster reportedly had fewer N-insertions than the approximately 700-donor mean. The study flagged some 180 TCR beta chains as cytomegalovirus-associated. In an earlier analysis, productive rearrangement rates for most beta V segments clustered near 87% or 30%.

CDR3 length equals 15 residues. Germline lookup yields CDR1 SGHRS and CDR2 YFSETQ. V lost 4 bases and J 8 bases, leaving 18 bases between the germline ends. This clone has just a few counts. Its antigen is currently unknown. The chain has TRBV5-1 and TRBJ1-4; D is ambiguous. The receptor's source is a middle-aged man in good health and CMV-seronegative. The specimen was PBMCs. The CDR3, as DNA: TGCGCCAGCAGCCCCTCGAGGAGAGGAGGGGAAAAACTGTTTTTT. It is translated as CASSPSRRGGEKLFF.